The entry that follows covers one T cell receptor beta chain sequence. Recruits, aged about 18 to 100 years, lived in 24 US areas. Assignments of participants to cohorts depended upon their own reported clinical history. In the original processing: Reference gene primers were amplified, and this amplification served to estimate nucleated cell counts. Data came from immunoSEQ multiplex PCR; TCRdb stores just in-frame clones and leaves some out. V and J calls and clone size come straight from that table; D and trimming were deduced from the DNA. The table lists roughly 310,000 clones, approximately 91% of them singletons. The sample comes from a study of blood T cell repertoires in COVID-19. As for the study in general: Nucleic acid was either cDNA or gDNA, and it came from T cells, B-cell-depleted T cells, or PBMCs.

The sequenced material came from PBMCs or T cells enriched from blood (not recorded which). The sequence was collected from a woman aged 40 to 50 who had recovered from COVID-19.

This chain's CDR3 is CAWTSPRQSYEQYF. The CDR3 DNA is TGTGCCTGGACCTCACCTCGACAGTCCTACGAGCAGTACTTC. This chain joins TRBV30 and TRBJ2-7, with a tentative D call TRBD1 (5 bases). Germline lookup yields CDR1 GTSNPN and CDR2 SVGIG (reference sequence). The CDR3 covers 14 residues. Between the trimmed V and J ends, which lost 4 bases and 1 base, there was a span of 14 bases.